This T cell receptor beta chain was retrieved from a study of CD8 T cells in ankylosing spondylitis. Broader study findings: What seemed typical of ankylosing spondylitis blood was a TCR beta motif built from about 8 highly homologous variants. Certain motif variants had earlier been reported in reactive arthritis synovial fluid and blood.

V shed 8 bases and J shed 5 bases, with 16 bases lying between them. CDR3 length: 14 residues. Germline V CDR1 and CDR2: SGHTA, FQGNSA. This clonotype was seen a handful of times. The antigen is unknown. TCRdb independently ran MiXCR on the 5' RACE reads; one entry per CDR3 protein. This table holds 250,000 to 350,000 distinct CDR3 sequences, 8% found once. The chain recombines TRBV7-2 with TRBJ2-4, with D maybe TRBD1 (5 bases). The sequenced material came from blood, either unsorted or a sorted T cell fraction (not recorded which). The source is a male donor with ankylosing spondylitis. CDR3 DNA sequence: TGTGCCAGCGGGGCTGGTCCCAACCAAAACATTCAGTACTTC. This sequence encodes CASGAGPNQNIQYF.